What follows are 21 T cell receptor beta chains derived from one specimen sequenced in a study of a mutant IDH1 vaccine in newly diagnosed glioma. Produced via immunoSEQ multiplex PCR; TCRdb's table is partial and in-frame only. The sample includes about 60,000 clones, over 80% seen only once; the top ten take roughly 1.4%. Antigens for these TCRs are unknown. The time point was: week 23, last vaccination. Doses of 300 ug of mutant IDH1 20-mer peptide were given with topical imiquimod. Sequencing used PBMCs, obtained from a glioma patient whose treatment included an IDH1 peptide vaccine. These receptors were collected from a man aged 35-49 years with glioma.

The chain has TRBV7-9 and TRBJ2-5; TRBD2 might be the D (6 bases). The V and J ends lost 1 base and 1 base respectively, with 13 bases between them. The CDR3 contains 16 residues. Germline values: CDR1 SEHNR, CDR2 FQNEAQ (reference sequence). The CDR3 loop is CASSLGGGASQETQYF. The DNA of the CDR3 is TGTGCCAGCAGCTTAGGGGGCGGGGCATCCCAAGAGACCCAGTACTTC.

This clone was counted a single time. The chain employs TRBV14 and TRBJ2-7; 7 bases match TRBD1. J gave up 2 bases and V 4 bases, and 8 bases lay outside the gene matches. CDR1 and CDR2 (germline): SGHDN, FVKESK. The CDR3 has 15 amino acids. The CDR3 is CASSLGTVPTYEQYF. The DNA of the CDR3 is TGTGCCAGCAGCCTTGGGACAGTGCCTACCTACGAGCAGTACTTC.

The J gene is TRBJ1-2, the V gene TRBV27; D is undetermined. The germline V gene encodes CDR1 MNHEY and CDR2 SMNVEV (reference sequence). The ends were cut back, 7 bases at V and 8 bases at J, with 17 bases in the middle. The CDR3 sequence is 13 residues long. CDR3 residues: CASNSARGEGYTF. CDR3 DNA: TGTGCCAGCAATTCTGCCCGGGGAGAGGGCTACACCTTC.

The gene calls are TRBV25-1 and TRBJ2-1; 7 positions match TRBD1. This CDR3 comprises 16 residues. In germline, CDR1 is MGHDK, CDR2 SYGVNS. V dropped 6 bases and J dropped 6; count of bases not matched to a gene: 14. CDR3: CASSWGVRGQVNEQFF. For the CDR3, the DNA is TGTGCCAGCAGCTGGGGTGTTAGGGGGCAGGTCAATGAGCAGTTCTTC.

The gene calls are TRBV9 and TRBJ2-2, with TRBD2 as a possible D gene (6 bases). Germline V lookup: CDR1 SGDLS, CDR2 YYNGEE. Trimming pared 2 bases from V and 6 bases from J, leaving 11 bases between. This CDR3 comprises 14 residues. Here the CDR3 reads CASSVTGAPGELFF. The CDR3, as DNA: TGTGCCAGCAGCGTGACGGGAGCCCCCGGGGAGCTGTTTTTT.

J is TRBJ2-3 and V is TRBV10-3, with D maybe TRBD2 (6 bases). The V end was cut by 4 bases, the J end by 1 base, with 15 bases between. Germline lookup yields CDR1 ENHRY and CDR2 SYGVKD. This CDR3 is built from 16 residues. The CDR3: CAISGDRLGRTDTQYF. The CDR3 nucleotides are TGTGCCATCAGTGGCGACAGACTAGGACGCACAGATACGCAGTATTTT.

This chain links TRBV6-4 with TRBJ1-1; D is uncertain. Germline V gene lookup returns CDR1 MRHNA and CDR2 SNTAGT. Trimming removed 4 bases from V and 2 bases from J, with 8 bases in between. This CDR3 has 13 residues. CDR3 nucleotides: TGTGCCAGCAGTGCACGGATTAACACTGAAGCTTTCTTT. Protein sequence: CASSARINTEAFF.

The CDR3 DNA is TGCGCCAGCAGCTACCTTGGCTCACGGGCAGATACGCAGTATTTT. This codes for CASSYLGSRADTQYF. The chain couples TRBV5-1 to TRBJ2-3; no definite D call. The length of the CDR3 is 15 residues. The V end lost 3 bases, the J end lost 4 bases, and 15 bases lay between the germline ends. In germline, CDR1 is SGHRS, CDR2 YFSETQ.

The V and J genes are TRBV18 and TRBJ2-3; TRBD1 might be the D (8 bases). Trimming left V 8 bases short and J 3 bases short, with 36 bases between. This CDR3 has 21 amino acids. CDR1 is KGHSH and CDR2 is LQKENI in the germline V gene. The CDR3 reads CASLMHYRTGLGGSRTDTQYF. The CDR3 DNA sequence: TGTGCCAGCCTTATGCATTACCGGACAGGGTTAGGCGGGAGTAGGACAGATACGCAGTATTTT.

CDR3 residues: CASSYSFGGGYGYTF. In nucleotides, the CDR3 is TGTGCCAGCAGTTACTCTTTTGGGGGGGGCTATGGCTACACCTTC. The J gene is TRBJ1-2, the V gene TRBV6-5, with TRBD1 as a possible D gene (5 bases). V lost 0 bases and J lost 4, with 12 bases in between. CDR1 is MNHEY, CDR2 SVGAGI, per germline. The length of the CDR3 is 15 residues.

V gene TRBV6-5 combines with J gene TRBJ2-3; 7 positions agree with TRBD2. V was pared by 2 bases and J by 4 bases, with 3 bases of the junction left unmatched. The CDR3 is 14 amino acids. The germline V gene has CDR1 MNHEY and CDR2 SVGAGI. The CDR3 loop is CASSYAGVADTQYF. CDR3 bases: TGTGCCAGCAGTTACGCGGGGGTGGCAGATACGCAGTATTTT.

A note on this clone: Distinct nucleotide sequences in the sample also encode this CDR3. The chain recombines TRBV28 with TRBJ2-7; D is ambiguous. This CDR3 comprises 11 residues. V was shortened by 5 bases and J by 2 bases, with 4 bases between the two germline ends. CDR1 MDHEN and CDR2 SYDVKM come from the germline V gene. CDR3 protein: CASSLAYEQYF. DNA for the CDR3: TGTGCCAGCAGTCTGGCCTACGAGCAGTACTTC.

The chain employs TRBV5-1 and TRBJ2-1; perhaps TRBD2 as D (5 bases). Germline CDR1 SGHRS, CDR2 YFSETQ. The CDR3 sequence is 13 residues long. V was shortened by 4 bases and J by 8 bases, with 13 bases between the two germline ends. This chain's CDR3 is CASSRFSADEQFF. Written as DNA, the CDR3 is TGCGCCAGCAGCCGCTTTAGCGCTGATGAGCAGTTCTTC.

CDR3 sequence reads: CASKWTAYEKLFF. The CDR3 DNA reads TGTGCCAGTAAGTGGACAGCCTATGAAAAACTGTTTTTT. The chain recombines TRBV6-1 with TRBJ1-4; TRBD1 is a possible D gene (6 bases). The CDR3 has 13 amino acids. The germline V gene encodes CDR1 MNHNS and CDR2 SASEGT. Trimming took off 9 bases at V and 6 bases at J, with 14 bases between the two ends.

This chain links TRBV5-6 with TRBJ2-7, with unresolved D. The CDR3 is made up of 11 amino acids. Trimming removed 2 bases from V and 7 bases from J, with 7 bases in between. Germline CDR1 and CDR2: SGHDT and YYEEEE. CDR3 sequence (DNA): TGTGCCAGCAGCTTAGGACGGGAGCAGTACTTC. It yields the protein CASSLGREQYF.

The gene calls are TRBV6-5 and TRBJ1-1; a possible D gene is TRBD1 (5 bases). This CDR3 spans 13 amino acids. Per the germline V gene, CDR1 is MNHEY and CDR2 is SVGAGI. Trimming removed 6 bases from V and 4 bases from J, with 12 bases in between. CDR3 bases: TGTGCCAGCAGGAACCCAGGGAGCACTGAAGCTTTCTTT. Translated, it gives CASRNPGSTEAFF.

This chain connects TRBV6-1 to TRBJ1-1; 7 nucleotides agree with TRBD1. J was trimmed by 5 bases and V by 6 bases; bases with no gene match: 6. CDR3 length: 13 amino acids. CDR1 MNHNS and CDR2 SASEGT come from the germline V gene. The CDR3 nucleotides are TGTGCCAGCAGGAACAGGGGAAGGACTGAAGCTTTCTTT. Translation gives CASRNRGRTEAFF.

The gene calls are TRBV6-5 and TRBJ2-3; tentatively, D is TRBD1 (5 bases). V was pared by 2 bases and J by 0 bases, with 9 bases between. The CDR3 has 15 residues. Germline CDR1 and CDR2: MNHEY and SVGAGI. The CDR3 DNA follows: TGTGCCAGCAGTTACACACAGGAGAGCACAGATACGCAGTATTTT. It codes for CASSYTQESTDTQYF.

The CDR3 region is CASSLVQGAGAAAFF. The DNA of the CDR3 is TGTGCCAGCAGCTTAGTGCAGGGGGCAGGTGCTGCAGCTTTCTTT. The V gene is TRBV7-9, the J gene TRBJ1-1, with TRBD1 matching 8 bases. Germline CDR1 reads SEHNR; CDR2 reads FQNEAQ (reference sequence). The CDR3 contains 15 residues. V lost 1 base to trimming and J lost 10 bases; unmatched junction nucleotides: 11.

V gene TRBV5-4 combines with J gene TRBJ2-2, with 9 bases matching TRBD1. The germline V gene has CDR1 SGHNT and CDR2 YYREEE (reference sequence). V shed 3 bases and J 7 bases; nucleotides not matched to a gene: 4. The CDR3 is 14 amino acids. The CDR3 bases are TGTGCCAGCAGCTACAGGGGGCGGTTCGGGGAGCTGTTTTTT. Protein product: CASSYRGRFGELFF.

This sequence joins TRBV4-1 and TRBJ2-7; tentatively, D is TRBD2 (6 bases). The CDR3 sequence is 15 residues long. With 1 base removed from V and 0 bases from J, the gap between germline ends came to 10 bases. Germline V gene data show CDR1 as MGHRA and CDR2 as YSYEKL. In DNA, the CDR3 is TGCGCCAGCAGCCAAGGGGACTGGAGCTCCTACGAGCAGTACTTC. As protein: CASSQGDWSSYEQYF.